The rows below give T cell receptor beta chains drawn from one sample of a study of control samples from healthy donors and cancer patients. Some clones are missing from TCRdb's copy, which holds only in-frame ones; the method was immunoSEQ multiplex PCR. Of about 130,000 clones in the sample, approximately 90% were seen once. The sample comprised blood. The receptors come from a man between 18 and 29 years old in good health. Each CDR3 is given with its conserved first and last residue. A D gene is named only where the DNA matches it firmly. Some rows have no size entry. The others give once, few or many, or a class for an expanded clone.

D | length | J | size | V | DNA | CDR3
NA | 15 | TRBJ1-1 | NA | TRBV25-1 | TGTGCCAGCAGTCCGATGCCGGGGGGCAACACTGAAGCTTTCTTT | CASSPMPGGNTEAFF
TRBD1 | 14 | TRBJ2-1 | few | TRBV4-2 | TGTGCCAGCAGCCTCTCCGGGACAGGGTCCTCGCGGTTCTTC | CASSLSGTGSSRFF
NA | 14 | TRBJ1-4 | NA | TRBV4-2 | TGTGCCAGCAGCCAGGGGGGGAGGAATGAAAAACTGTTTTTT | CASSQGGRNEKLFF
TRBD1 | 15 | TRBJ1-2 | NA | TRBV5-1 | TGCGCCAGCAGCTTGGCTCCCGGGACAGGTGATGGCTACACCTTC | CASSLAPGTGDGYTF
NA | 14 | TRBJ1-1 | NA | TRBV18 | TGTGCCAGCTCACCCACCCAGGGGAACACTGAAGCTTTCTTT | CASSPTQGNTEAFF
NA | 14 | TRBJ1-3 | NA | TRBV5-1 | TGCGCCAGCAGCCTCGGACGCTCTGGAAACACCATATATTTT | CASSLGRSGNTIYF
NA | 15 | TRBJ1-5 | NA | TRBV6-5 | TGTGCCAGCAGGAACGGACAGTATAGCAATCAGCCCCAGCATTTT | CASRNGQYSNQPQHF
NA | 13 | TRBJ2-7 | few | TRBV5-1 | TGCGCCAGCAGCTTGGCGGGCAGGTACGAGCAGTACTTC | CASSLAGRYEQYF
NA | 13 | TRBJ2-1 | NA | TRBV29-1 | TGCAGCGTTGAAGGGAGTAGGGACCTGGAGCAGTTCTTC | CSVEGSRDLEQFF
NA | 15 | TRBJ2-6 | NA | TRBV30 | TGTGCCTGGAGTGAGGCAGGGACAGGGGCCAACGTCCTGACTTTC | CAWSEAGTGANVLTF
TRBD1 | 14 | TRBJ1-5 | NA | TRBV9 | TGTGCCAGCAGCCTAGGGACAGAGCCTCAGCCCCAGCATTTT | CASSLGTEPQPQHF
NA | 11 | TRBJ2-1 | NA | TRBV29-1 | TGCAGCGTTGGCGGGGACAATGAGCAGTTCTTC | CSVGGDNEQFF
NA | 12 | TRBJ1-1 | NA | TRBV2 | TGTGCCACCCGGGGCCCGAACACTGAAGCTTTCTTT | CATRGPNTEAFF
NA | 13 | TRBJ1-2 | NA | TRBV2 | TGTGCCAGCAGGGACCCTGAAAACTATGGCTACACCTTC | CASRDPENYGYTF
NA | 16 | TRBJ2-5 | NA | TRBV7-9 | TGTGCCAGCGTCCCGGTCGGGACGCGACTCCAAGAGACCCAGTACTTC | CASVPVGTRLQETQYF
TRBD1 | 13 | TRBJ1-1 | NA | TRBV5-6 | TGTGCCAGCAGCTTACAGGGGAGGCCTGAAGCTTTCTTT | CASSLQGRPEAFF
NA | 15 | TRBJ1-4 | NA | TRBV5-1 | TGCGCCAGCAGCTTGTTCGGCAGATTAGGCGAAAAACTGTTTTTT | CASSLFGRLGEKLFF
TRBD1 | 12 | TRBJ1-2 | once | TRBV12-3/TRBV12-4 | TGTGCCAGCAGTTTTCAGGGGGCCGGCTACACCTTC | CASSFQGAGYTF
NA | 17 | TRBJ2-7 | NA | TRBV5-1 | TGCGCCAGCAGCCGTATGCAGGGCCCCGGGACTCGCTACGAGCAGTACTTC | CASSRMQGPGTRYEQYF
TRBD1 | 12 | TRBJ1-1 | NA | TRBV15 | TGTGCCACCAGCAGAGGACAGGGCCAAGCTTTCTTT | CATSRGQGQAFF
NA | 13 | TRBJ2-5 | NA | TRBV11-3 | TGTGCCAGCAGCTTAGAGGGGGGTAAGACCCAGTACTTC | CASSLEGGKTQYF
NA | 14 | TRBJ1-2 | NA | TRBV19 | TGTGCCAATTCGGTCGGGGCAACTGTCTATGGCTACACCTTC | CANSVGATVYGYTF
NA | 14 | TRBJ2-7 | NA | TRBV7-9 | TGTGCCAGCAGCTTAGCGGGGTCCTCCTACGAGCAGTACTTC | CASSLAGSSYEQYF
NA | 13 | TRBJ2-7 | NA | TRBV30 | TGTGCCGGGGAGATCAGAAGGGCCTACGAGCAGTACTTC | CAGEIRRAYEQYF
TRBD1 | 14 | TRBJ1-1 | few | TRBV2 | TGTGCCAGCAGTGGAGACAGGGAGAACACTGAAGCTTTCTTT | CASSGDRENTEAFF
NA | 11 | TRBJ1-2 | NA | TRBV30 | TGTGCCTGGACCAGATCCTATGGCTACACCTTC | CAWTRSYGYTF
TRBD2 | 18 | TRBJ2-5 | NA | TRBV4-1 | TGCGCCAGCAGCCCGCGGACTAGCGGGGGGGCTACGGAAGAGACCCAGTACTTC | CASSPRTSGGATEETQYF